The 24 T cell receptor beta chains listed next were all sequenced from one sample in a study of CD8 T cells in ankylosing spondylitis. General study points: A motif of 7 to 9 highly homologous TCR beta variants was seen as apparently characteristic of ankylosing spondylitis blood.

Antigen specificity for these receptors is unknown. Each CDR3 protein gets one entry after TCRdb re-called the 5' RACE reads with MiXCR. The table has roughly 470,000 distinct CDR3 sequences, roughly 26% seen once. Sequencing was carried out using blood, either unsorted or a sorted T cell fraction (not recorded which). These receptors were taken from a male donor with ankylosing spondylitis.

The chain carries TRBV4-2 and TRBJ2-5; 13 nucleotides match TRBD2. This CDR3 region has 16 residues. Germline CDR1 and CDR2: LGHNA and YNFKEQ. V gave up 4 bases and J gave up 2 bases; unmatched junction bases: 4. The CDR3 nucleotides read TGTGCCAGCAGCCCGGGGACTAGCGGGGATCAAGAGACCCAGTACTTC. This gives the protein CASSPGTSGDQETQYF.

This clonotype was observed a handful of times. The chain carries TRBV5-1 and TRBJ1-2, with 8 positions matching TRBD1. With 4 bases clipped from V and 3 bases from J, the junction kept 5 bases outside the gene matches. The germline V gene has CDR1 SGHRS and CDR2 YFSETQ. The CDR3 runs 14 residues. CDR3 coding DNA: TGCGCCAGCAGCCGGGGACAGGAGGACTATGGCTACACCTTC. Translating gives CASSRGQEDYGYTF.

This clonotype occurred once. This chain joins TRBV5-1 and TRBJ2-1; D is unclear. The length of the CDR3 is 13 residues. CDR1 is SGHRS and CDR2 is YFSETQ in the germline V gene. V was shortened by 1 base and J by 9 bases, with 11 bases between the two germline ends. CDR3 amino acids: CASSLTRKGEQFF. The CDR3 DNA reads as TGCGCCAGCAGCTTGACGAGGAAGGGTGAGCAGTTCTTC.

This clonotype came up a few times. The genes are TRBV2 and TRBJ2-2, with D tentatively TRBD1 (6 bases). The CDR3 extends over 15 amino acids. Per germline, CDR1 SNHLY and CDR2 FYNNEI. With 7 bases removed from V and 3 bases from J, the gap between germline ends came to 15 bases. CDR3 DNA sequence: TGTGCCAGCATCGGGCTAGGGGGTGACACCGGGGAGCTGTTTTTT. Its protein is CASIGLGGDTGELFF.

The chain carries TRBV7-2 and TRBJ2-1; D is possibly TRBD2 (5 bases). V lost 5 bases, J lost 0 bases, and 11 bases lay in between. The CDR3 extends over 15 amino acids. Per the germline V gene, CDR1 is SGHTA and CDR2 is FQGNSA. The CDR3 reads CASSRRSSSYNEQFF. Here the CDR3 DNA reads TGTGCCAGCAGCCGGAGGTCGAGCTCCTACAATGAGCAGTTCTTC.

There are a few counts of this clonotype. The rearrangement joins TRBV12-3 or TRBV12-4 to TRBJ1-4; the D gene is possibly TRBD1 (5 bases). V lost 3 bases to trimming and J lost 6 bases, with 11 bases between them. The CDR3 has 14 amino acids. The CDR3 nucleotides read TGTGCCAGCAGTTTCTCTCAGGGTGATGAAAAACTGTTTTTT. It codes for CASSFSQGDEKLFF.

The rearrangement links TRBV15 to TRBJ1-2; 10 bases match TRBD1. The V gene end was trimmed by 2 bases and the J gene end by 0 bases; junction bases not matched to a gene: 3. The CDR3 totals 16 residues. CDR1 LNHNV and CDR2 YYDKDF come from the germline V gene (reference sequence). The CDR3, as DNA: TGTGCCACCAGCAGACCTGGGACAGGGGCTAACTATGGCTACACCTTC. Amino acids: CATSRPGTGANYGYTF. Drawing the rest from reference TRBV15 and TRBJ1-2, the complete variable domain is DAMVIQNPRYQVTQFGKPVTLSCSQTLNHNVMYWYQQKSSQAPKLLFHYYDKDFNNEADTPDNFQSRRPNTSFCFLDIRSPGLGDTAMYLCATSRPGTGANYGYTFGSGTRLTVV.

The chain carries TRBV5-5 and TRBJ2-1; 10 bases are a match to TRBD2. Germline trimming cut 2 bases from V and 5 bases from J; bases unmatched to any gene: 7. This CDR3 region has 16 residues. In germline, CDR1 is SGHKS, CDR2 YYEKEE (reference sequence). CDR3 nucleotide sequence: TGTGCCAGCAGCTTCGGAGCGGGAGGGCCGAACAATGAGCAGTTCTTC. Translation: CASSFGAGGPNNEQFF. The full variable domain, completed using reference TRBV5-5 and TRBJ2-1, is DAGVTQSPTHLIKTRGQQVTLRCSPISGHKSVSWYQQVLGQGPQFIFQYYEKEERGRGNFPDRFSARQFPNYSSELNVNALLLGDSALYLCASSFGAGGPNNEQFFGPGTRLTVL.

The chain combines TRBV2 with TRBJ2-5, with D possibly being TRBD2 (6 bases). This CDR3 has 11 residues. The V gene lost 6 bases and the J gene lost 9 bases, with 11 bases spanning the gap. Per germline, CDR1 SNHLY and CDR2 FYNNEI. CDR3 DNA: TGTGCCAGCAGCCCCAGGGAGGCCCAGTACTTC. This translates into CASSPREAQYF. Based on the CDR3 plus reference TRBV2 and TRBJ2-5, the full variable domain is EPEVTQTPSHQVTQMGQEVILRCVPISNHLYFYWYRQILGQKVEFLVSFYNNEISEKSEIFDDQFSVERPDGSNFTLKIRSTKLEDSAMYFCASSPREAQYFGPGTRLLVL.

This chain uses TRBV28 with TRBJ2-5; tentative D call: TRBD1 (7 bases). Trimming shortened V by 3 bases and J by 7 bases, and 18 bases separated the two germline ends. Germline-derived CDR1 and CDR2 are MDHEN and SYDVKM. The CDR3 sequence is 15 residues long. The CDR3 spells CASSFPQGGSGTQYF. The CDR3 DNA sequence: TGTGCCAGCAGTTTTCCCCAGGGGGGCTCGGGGACCCAGTACTTC.

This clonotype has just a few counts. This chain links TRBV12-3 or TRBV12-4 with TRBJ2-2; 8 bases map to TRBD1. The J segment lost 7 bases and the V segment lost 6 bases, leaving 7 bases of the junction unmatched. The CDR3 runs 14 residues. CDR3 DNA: TGTGCCAGCAGCCGTGCAGGGGGCATCGGGGAGCTGTTTTTT. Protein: CASSRAGGIGELFF.

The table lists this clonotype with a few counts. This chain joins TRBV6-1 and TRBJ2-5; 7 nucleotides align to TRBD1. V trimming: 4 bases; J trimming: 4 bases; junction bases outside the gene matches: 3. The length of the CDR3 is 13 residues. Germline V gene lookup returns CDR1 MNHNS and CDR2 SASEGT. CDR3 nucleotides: TGTGCCAGCAGTGGGACAGGTCCAGAGACCCAGTACTTC. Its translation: CASSGTGPETQYF.

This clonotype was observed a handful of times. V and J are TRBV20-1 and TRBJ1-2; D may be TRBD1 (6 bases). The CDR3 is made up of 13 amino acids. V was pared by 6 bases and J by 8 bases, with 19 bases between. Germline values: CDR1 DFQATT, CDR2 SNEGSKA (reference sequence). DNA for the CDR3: TGCAGTGCCGAGGCCGAGGGGGTGAGGGGCTACACCTTC. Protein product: CSAEAEGVRGYTF.

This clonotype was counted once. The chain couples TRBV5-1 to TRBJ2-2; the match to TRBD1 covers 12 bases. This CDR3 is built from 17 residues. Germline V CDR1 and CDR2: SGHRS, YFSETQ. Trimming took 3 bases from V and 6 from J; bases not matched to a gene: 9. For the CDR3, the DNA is TGCGCCAGCAGCTCGACACCGGGACAGGGGGCCTCCGGGGAGCTGTTTTTT. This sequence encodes CASSSTPGQGASGELFF.

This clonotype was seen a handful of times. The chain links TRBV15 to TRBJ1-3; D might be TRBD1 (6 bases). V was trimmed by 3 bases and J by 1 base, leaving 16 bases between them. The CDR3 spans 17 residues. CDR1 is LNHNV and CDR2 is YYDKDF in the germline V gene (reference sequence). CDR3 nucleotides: TGTGCCACCAGCAGTGGGGGGCGACAGTTTTCTGGAAACACCATATATTTT. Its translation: CATSSGGRQFSGNTIYF.

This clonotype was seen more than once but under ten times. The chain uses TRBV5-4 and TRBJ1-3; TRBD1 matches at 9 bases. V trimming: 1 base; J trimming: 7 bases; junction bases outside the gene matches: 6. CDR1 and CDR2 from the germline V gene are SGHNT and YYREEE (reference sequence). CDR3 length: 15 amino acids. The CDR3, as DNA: TGTGCCAGCAGCTTGCCCGGACAGGGGAAGAACACCATATATTTT. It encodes CASSLPGQGKNTIYF.

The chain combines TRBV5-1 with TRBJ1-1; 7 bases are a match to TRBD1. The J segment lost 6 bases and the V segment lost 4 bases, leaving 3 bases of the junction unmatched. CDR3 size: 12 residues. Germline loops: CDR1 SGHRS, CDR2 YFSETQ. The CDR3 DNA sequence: TGCGCCAGCAGCGCCGGGACAGCTGAAGCTTTCTTT. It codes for CASSAGTAEAFF.

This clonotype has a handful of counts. As DNA, the CDR3 is TGCAGCGTTGATGGCGGGGGAGCCACCGGGGAGCTGTTTTTT. Translating it yields CSVDGGGATGELFF. The rearrangement joins TRBV29-1 to TRBJ2-2, with 7 bases identical to TRBD2. Germline CDR1 SQVTM, CDR2 ANQGSEA. The CDR3 sequence is 14 residues long. Trimming at V came to 3 bases and at J to 4 bases, leaving 5 bases not matched to a gene.

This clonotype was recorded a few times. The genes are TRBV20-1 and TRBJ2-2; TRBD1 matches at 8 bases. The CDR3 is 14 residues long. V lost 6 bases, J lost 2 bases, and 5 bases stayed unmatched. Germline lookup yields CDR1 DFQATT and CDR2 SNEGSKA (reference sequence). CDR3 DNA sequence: TGCAGTGCCACTCCAGGGGGCAACACCGGGGAGCTGTTTTTT. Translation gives CSATPGGNTGELFF.

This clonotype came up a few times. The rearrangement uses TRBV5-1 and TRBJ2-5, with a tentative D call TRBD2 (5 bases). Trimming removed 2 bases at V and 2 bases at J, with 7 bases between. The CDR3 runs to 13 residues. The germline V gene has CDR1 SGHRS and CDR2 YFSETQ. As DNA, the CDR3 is TGCGCCAGCAGCTTCCGGGAACAAGAGACCCAGTACTTC. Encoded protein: CASSFREQETQYF.

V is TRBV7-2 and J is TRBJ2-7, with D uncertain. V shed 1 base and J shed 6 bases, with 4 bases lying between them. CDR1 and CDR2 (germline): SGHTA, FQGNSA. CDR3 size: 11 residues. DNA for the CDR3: TGTGCCAGCAGCTTAGGCCGCGAGCAGTACTTC. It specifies CASSLGREQYF.

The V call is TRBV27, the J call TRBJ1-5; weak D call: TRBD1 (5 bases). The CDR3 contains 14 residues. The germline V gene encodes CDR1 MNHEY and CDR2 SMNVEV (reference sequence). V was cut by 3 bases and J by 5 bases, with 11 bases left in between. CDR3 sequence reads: CASSFGRGDQPQHF. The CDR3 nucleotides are TGTGCCAGCAGTTTCGGGAGGGGAGATCAGCCCCAGCATTTT.

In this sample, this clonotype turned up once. The CDR3 sequence is CASSFGLQNEQFF. CDR3 coding DNA: TGCGCCAGCAGTTTTGGACTACAAAATGAGCAGTTCTTC. The rearrangement joins TRBV10-1 to TRBJ2-1, with D tentatively TRBD2 (6 bases). Trimming removed 5 bases at V and 7 bases at J, with 12 bases between. The CDR3 has 13 amino acids. Germline CDR1 and CDR2: WNHNN and SYGVQD (reference sequence).

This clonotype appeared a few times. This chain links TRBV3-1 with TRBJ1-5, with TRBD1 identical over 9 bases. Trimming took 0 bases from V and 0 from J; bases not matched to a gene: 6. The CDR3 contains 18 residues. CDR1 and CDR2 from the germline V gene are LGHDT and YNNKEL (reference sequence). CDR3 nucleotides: TGTGCCAGCAGCCAAGATCTAGGACAGGGGAATAGCAATCAGCCCCAGCATTTT. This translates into CASSQDLGQGNSNQPQHF.